This TCR beta chain stems from a study of T cell repertoires in cytomegalovirus infection (dated 2019 in TCRdb). Study-wide context: Peptide stimulations targeted recently identified HLA-C-restricted CMV epitopes, whose presentation resists viral immunomodulation, together with well-studied HLA-B-restricted epitopes. Because public TCR beta signatures pointed to carriage of CMV infection together with the matching HLA type, the HLA type of each donor mattered for the analysis. The paper as a whole reports these results and caveats: In the ex vivo response, HLA-C-restricted CMV-specific TCR beta clonotypes were dominant, and in two of eight donors the single most frequent clonotype came from this HLA-C-restricted group. Cumulative frequency of public TCR beta family members discriminated carriers of CMV infection plus the relevant HLA type in this cohort and an independent roughly 350-donor cohort.

This sample's treatment or condition label indicates: in vitro stimulation with specific CMV peptide epitopes to enrich CMV-specific T cells. With regard to this clonotype: Its antigen is still unknown. Base quality data are lacking; no much larger clone is found one base away.

Taken from the germline V gene, the CDR1 and CDR2 loops are LGHNA and YSLEER. The junction carries 7 bases between V and J, which are trimmed by 0 bases and 0 bases respectively. The CDR3, cysteine through phenylalanine, is 15 amino acids long. Left in the record is the CDR3 DNA by itself, 45 bases read in frame from the first base. TCRdb records Illumina HiSeq 1500 as the sequencer. TCRdb reanalyzed the raw reads on its own, using fastp at Q25 for trimming and MiXCR for clone calling, and kept in-frame beta chains. Identical CDR3 proteins give one entry, which carries the most common genes and DNA. In all, the sample holds 100,000 to 120,000 distinct CDR3 sequences, and around 30% of those were seen once. Together, the top ten hold less than 45% of the sample.

The chain is made from TRBV4-3 and TRBJ2-3, and TRBD2 may be the D gene, going by 6 matching bases. The source of this sequence is a human donor in good health (CMV status not recorded). Some clones in this sample may be carry-over from other donors' samples. Sequencing used CD8+ T cells from cultured PBMCs, obtained from culture after CMV antigen stimulation. Here the CDR3 is given as CASSQDGTSTDTQYF. The sequenced DNA is TGCGCCAGCAGCCAAGATGGGACTAGCACAGATACGCAGTATTTT.